This TCR beta chain comes out of a study of cytotoxic CD8 clonotypes in ibrutinib-treated CLL. Looking at the study overall: After treatment lasting a median about 13 months, range 6 to 36, response samples were collected.

Clones were sequenced by immunoSEQ multiplex PCR, and TCRdb holds only the in-frame ones, with some missing. The repertoire consists of about 120,000 clones, with roughly 60% occurring once and the leading ten covering 35% to 40%. Worth noting for this clone: Its antigen is undetermined.

Study-wide results and limits: While tracking circulating CD8+ T-cell counts, baseline clonality exceeded that of age-matched healthy donors. Public clonotypes showed up rarely, and on treatment they shrank or held steady. Elevated clonality accompanied ibrutinib response, with a return toward baseline values at progression.

The CDR3 spans 18 residues. The V end lost 5 bases, the J end lost 3 bases, and 23 bases lay between the germline ends. Germline CDR1 LNHDA, CDR2 SQIVND (reference sequence). This specimen was PBMCs, taken after 24 months of ibrutinib treatment. The chain is built from TRBV19 and TRBJ2-1; TRBD2 is a possible D gene (5 bases). The TCR originated in a human donor with chronic lymphocytic leukemia. The CDR3 nucleotides read TGTGCCAGTAGTCCCGAAGACCGGACTCCACGTTACTACAATGAGCAGTTCTTC. Its translation: CASSPEDRTPRYYNEQFF.